This note documents a single T cell receptor beta chain sequence. Its binding antigen is unknown. No much larger clone is present one base from it, and per-base qualities are unavailable. Including the terminal cysteine and phenylalanine, the CDR3 comprises 17 residues. Only the CDR3 DNA is retained, 51 bases long and in frame from the first base. V sheds 1 base and J sheds 4 bases, leaving 19 bases between their ends. The germline V gene (reference sequence) sets CDR1 to LNHNV and CDR2 to YYDKDF. The entry originates in a study of cytomegalovirus exposure and HLA in healthy donors (dated 2017 in TCRdb). In the study overall: An earlier analysis of roughly 500 of the donors reported about 290 Gb of sequence data and 117 million unique TCR beta sequences from about 179 million T cells. Besides the first cohort of approximately 670 subjects, a separate validation cohort made up of over 100 different subjects was used. An early release that covered several hundred HLA-typed donors contained approximately 300 gigabases of sequencing data and roughly 84 million unique TCR sequences. A few DR-DQ haplotypes were treated as single units for association and clustering because of strong linkage in the cohort. Both class I and class II loci were covered by HLA typing, at four-digit resolution. The genetic ancestry cluster associated with self-reported Caucasian donors included around four fifths of the approximately 430 genotyped donors. Among roughly 400 genotyped donors of the cohort, an average of approximately 240,000 unique TCR beta nucleotide sequences were sequenced per donor, 15% to 20% of them non-productive. The T cell repertoires of 666 subjects were profiled by immunosequencing and related to cytomegalovirus serostatus. A later analysis re-analyzed previously published TCR beta repertoires from hundreds of donors and added high-resolution HLA genotyping to study TCR occurrence patterns. An earlier analysis of several hundred of the donors applied high-throughput TCR beta sequencing to assess whether each TCR beta V gene segment acted as functional or pseudogenic. Every repertoire in the discovery cohort had been generated on one and the same sequencing platform. The study aimed to test whether signatures of past pathogen exposure could be identified by cataloging public T cell receptors. Donor age, sex, ethnicity and CMV serostatus were compiled alongside the repertoire data. Genome-wide SNP genotypes for about 65% of the roughly 700 donors were used in a later genetic analysis, which treated that subset as a discovery cohort. High-throughput TCR immunosequencing, statistical association of individual TCRs with disease status, and machine learning were combined to predict cytomegalovirus infection status. The number of donors typed differed by locus, with roughly 620-630 for A, B, C, DRB1 and DQB1, around 560 for DQA1, 606 for DPA1, and over 400 for DPB1. The later analysis used no new phenotypic data to find candidate immune exposures, relying instead on TCR beta sequences and their occurrence across donors.

The cohort comprised 666 healthy bone marrow donors. Cohort members were all nominally healthy when sampled, although unrecorded immune exposures were likely present. The donor tested CMV seronegative, placing the donor among the 350 or so seronegative members of the cohort. Every donor gave a peripheral blood sample, and the peripheral blood mononuclear cells from that sample were used for TCR beta sequencing. Genomic DNA was extracted from the blood cell samples with the Qiagen DNeasy Blood Extraction Kit. The research as a whole found: In a later genetic analysis, a missense DCLRE1C variant was associated with V-gene and J-gene trimming of TCR beta chains, and the association was replicated in an independent cohort. Immune exposure information for the cohort was limited to CMV serostatus. In this cohort, only TCR beta chains were sequenced, and detectable features were limited by the absence of alpha or paired-chain data. In a later analysis, HLA-associated TCR beta chains showed more clonal expansion and lower generation probabilities than non-associated chains that were equally common. According to a later analysis, parvovirus B19, influenza, CMV and Epstein-Barr virus appeared linked to several top co-occurrence clusters. According to a later analysis, most CMV-associated TCR beta chains appeared to be HLA-restricted, and the HLA associations seemed to be driven largely by CMV exposure. At a false discovery rate of 0.05, a later analysis linked approximately 18,000 TCR beta sequences to specific HLA alleles. The 87-base-pair reads could not distinguish some IMGT-functional V segments, including TRBV6-2 and TRBV6-3, so those segments were excluded. A later genetic analysis reported fewer N-insertions in productive TCRs among donors in an Asian-associated ancestry cluster than the roughly 650-donor mean. Correlated functional status among segregating V segments might be attributable to linkage disequilibrium, but an unknown experimental factor could not be ruled out. It was suggested by the authors that the approach could potentially be generalized to other disease states and immunological phenotypes. In a later analysis, the rate of TCR association differed among HLA loci, with DRB1 alleles having the most associated TCRs and HLA-C alleles having the fewest. In vitro tests confirmed that a few of the cytomegalovirus-associated TCR beta chains recognize cytomegalovirus antigens. Most TCR sequences were seen in very few donors, while some public TCRs were found in many individuals. A total of roughly 160 TCR beta chains were listed by the study as associated with cytomegalovirus. In an earlier analysis of some 500 of the donors, most TCR beta V segments appeared in productive rearrangements about 87% or about 30% of the time, broadly matching IMGT annotations. Because HLA typing was missing for some donors at each locus, association tests included only the typed subset. Assigning TCR associations to individual alleles was difficult when HLA alleles, especially DR and DQ, strongly co-occurred. Presence/absence analyses assumed roughly uniform sequencing depth across donors, an assumption that may not hold. A further reported finding was that TCR beta sequences accurately predicted the HLA-A and HLA-B alleles for most subjects in the first cohort. A cluster of highly shared sequence variants was judged likely to represent a technical artifact of the sequencing pipeline. The classifier was reported to diagnose cytomegalovirus status with high specificity and sensitivity in both the original and validation cohorts. The earlier analysis of 450 to 700 of the donors excluded roughly 17 rarely observed V segments, including chromosome 9 orphons, because counts were too low.

To prepare the library, the immunoSEQ multiplex PCR assay was applied. For the multiplex PCR, a mixture combining 60 forward primers for TCR Vbeta segments and 13 reverse primers for TCR Jbeta segments was used. A multiplex PCR assay on genomic DNA amplified the CDR3 region of rearranged TCR beta genes. On the Illumina HiSeq System, the amplified TCR beta libraries were sequenced as 87-base-pair reads. In the paper's pipeline: In a later analysis, roughly 80 million unique TCR beta chains were counted across the 690 or so repertoires, and roughly 11 million of these chains were shared by at least two donors. To remove PCR and sequencing errors, raw reads were error-corrected and collapsed into unique sequences using a nearest-neighbor algorithm that merged closely related sequences. CDR3 sequences were aligned to IMGT reference sequences to assign V, D and J gene segments. For a sequence to be retained, a match of at least six nucleotides was required to both a V gene segment and a J gene segment. A rearrangement counted as productive if the CDR3 had no stop codons and remained in frame with V and J, and every other rearrangement counted as non-productive. Following IMGT convention, CDR3 was defined as the stretch from the second conserved V-encoded cysteine up to the conserved J-encoded phenylalanine. Sequences without an unambiguous match to a single V gene segment were excluded from the earlier analysis of 500 to 700 of the donors. An earlier analysis of a few hundred of the donors classified V segments as functional when productive rearrangements were above 56.7% and as segregating when the standard deviation between donors was above 5%. A statistical classification framework was built to diagnose cytomegalovirus status from the catalog of TCR beta chain sequences. In a later analysis, V and J genes were assigned by comparing TCR nucleotide sequences against IMGT/GENE-DB human TR gene sequences. In a later analysis, CDR3 sequences and most-parsimonious VDJ recombination scenarios were assigned using the TCRdist pipeline. In a later analysis, each TCR beta chain was defined by its CDR3 amino acid sequence together with its V-gene family, and reads lacking a unique V-gene family were excluded. As a way to deal with suspected cross-contamination and a sequencing artifact, a later analysis dropped roughly 600 nucleotide sequences that were highly shared and had low generation probability. In a later analysis, a clonal expansion index was calculated for each public chain from normalized within-repertoire ranks of inferred template counts. In a later analysis, generation probabilities were computed with a VDJ recombination model fitted to out-of-frame rearrangements, and the resulting probabilities were checked against IGoR. Hypergeometric tests were used in a later analysis to score TCR-TCR, TCR-HLA and TCR-CMV co-occurrence, with a repertoire-size bias correction applied to the TCR pairs. To estimate false discovery rates, a later analysis permuted the HLA or CMV assignments 20 times. In a later analysis, co-occurring TCRs were grouped with DBSCAN, and TCRdist sequence similarity was added when clustering was performed within HLA-allele-positive subsets. For co-occurrence clustering, repertoires with fewer than 30,000 or more than 120,000 public chains were excluded, along with about five repertoires with anomalous nucleotide sharing. As stored in TCRdb, this immuneACCESS dataset retains in-frame rearrangements with V and J assigned. A fraction of the clones does not appear; measured against another copy, unresolved V genes explain less than half of the discrepancy, and the remainder lacks a known reason. V and J calls and clone size follow that table, whereas D and trimming were derived from the DNA. In this sample the table shows 110,000 to 150,000 clones, 68% of which occur a single time. The top ten hold 4% to 5.5% of the sample.

The sequence links TRBV15 to TRBJ1-2; the D gene is perhaps TRBD1, on 5 matching bases. Sequenced: PBMCs. The TCR comes from a man aged 60 to 69 in good health and CMV-seronegative. Here is the DNA: TGTGCCACCAGCAGAGTAGGCTCAGGGCCTGCTGGCTATGGCTACACCTTC. The encoded protein is CATSRVGSGPAGYGYTF.